This TCR beta chain was recovered during a study of shared clonotypes between healthy human individuals. Trimming left V 0 bases short and J 3 bases short, with 12 bases between. CDR3 size: 15 residues. Germline CDR1 reads SGDLS; CDR2 reads YYNGEE. Here immunoSEQ multiplex PCR was the method, and the copy in TCRdb shows in-frame clones only, minus some. The sample holds about 480,000 clones; 75% to 85% are singletons and the top ten take 10% to 15%. The sample taken for sequencing was PBMCs. The V and J genes are TRBV9 and TRBJ2-5; possibly TRBD1 for D (6 bases). This receptor was taken from a woman in her 40s in good health. Some clones in this sample may be carry-over from other donors' samples. CDR3 in amino acids: CASSVDGTNEETQYF. The CDR3 region has the DNA TGTGCCAGCAGCGTAGACGGGACAAACGAAGAGACCCAGTACTTC.